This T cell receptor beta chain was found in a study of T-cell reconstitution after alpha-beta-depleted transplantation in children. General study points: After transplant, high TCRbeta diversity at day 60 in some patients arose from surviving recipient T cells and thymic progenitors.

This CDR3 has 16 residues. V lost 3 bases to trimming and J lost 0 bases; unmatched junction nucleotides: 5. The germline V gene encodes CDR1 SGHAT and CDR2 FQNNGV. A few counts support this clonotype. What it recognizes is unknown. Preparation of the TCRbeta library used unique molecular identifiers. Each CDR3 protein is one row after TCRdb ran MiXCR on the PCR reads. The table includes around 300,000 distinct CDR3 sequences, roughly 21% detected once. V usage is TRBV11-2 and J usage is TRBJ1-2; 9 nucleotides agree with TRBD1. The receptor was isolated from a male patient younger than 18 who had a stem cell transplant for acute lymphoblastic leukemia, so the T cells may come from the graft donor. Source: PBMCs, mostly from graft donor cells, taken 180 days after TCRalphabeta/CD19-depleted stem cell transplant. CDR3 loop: CASSFPGQGANYGYTF. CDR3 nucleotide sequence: TGTGCCAGCAGCTTTCCGGGACAGGGAGCTAACTATGGCTACACCTTC.